These 7 T cell receptor beta chains were all obtained from the same sample, sequenced in a study of identifying expanded T cells in peripheral blood. Libraries were prepared by immunoSEQ multiplex PCR; TCRdb keeps only in-frame clonotypes and omits some of them. The data contain under 110,000 clones, around 85% of them singletons. The source material was blood. These receptors all stem from a person between 18 and 69 years old in good health.

This chain connects TRBV15 to TRBJ2-1, with TRBD1 matching 9 bases. The V and J ends lost 1 base and 6 bases, in that order; junction bases with no gene match: 7. The CDR3 covers 16 residues. From germline, CDR1 is LNHNV and CDR2 YYDKDF (reference sequence). As DNA, the CDR3 is TGTGCCACCAGCAGAGTCCCGGGACAGGGTACCAATGAGCAGTTCTTC. Protein sequence: CATSRVPGQGTNEQFF.

The chain links TRBV7-6 to TRBJ1-2; D is possibly TRBD1 (6 bases). This CDR3 region has 14 residues. V lost 1 base to trimming and J lost 4 bases, with 10 bases between them. Germline V CDR1 and CDR2: SGHVS, FNYEAQ. The CDR3 protein is CASSLDGTPYGYTF. The DNA of the CDR3 is TGTGCCAGCAGCTTAGATGGGACACCCTATGGCTACACCTTC. The full variable domain, completed using reference TRBV7-6 and TRBJ1-2, is GAGVSQSPRYKVTKRGQDVALRCDPISGHVSLYWYRQALGQGPEFLTYFNYEAQQDKSGLPNDRFSAERPEGSISTLTIQRTEQRDSAMYRCASSLDGTPYGYTFGSGTRLTVV.

This rearrangement joins TRBV18 to TRBJ1-3; maybe TRBD1 (5 bases). Trimming cost V 6 bases and J 2 bases, with 11 bases left between them. CDR3 length: 14 amino acids. Looked up from germline, CDR1 is KGHSH and CDR2 is LQKENI. CDR3 loop: CASSDRTTGNTIYF. CDR3 DNA: TGTGCCAGCTCCGACAGAACAACTGGAAACACCATATATTTT.

The gene calls are TRBV6-5 and TRBJ1-2; D is unresolved. The germline CDR1 and CDR2 sequences are MNHEY and SVGAGI. V was pared by 5 bases and J by 5 bases, with 9 bases between. There are 12 residues in the CDR3. Here the CDR3 DNA reads TGTGCCAGCAGTCCCCGCGGTTATGGCTACACCTTC. Its translation is CASSPRGYGYTF.

V is TRBV28 and J is TRBJ1-2; no definite D call. Trimming cost V 7 bases and J 3 bases, with 9 bases left between them. Germline loops: CDR1 MDHEN, CDR2 SYDVKM. The CDR3 sequence is 12 residues long. In DNA form, the CDR3 reads TGTGCCAGCAAAGAGGGCGACTATGGCTACACCTTC. Translated, it gives CASKEGDYGYTF.

The chain couples TRBV6-5 to TRBJ2-7; D tentatively reads TRBD1 or TRBD2 (6 bases each). Trimming removed 2 bases from V and 5 bases from J, with 13 bases in between. This CDR3 spans 14 amino acids. Germline V gives CDR1 MNHEY, CDR2 SVGAGI. The CDR3 reads CASSYRGRGDEQYF. In nucleotides, the CDR3 is TGTGCCAGCAGTTACCGGGGGCGAGGTGACGAGCAGTACTTC.

V gene TRBV18 combines with J gene TRBJ1-4; D call uncertain. Deletions cut 2 bases from V and 8 bases from J, with 9 bases between. This CDR3 region has 13 residues. CDR1 is KGHSH and CDR2 is LQKENI in the germline V gene. The CDR3 DNA is TGTGCCAGCTCACCAAGGGTGCAGGAAAAACTGTTTTTT. Translation: CASSPRVQEKLFF.